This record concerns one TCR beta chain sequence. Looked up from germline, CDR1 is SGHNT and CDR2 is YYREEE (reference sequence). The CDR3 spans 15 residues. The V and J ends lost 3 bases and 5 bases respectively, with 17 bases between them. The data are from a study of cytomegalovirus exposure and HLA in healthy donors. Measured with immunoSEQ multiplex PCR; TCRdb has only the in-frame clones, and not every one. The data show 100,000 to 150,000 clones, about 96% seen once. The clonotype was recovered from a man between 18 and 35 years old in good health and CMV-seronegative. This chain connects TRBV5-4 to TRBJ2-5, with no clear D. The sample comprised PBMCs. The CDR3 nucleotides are TGTGCCAGCAGCTCGGTTCGGTTCCCTAGGGAGACCCAGTACTTC. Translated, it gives CASSSVRFPRETQYF.